This T cell receptor beta chain stems from a study of T cell responses to AZD1222 COVID-19 vaccine. Study-wide findings and caveats: Receipt of two AZD1222 doses was followed by a rise in Spike-specific TCR breadth and depth. Repertoire sampling occurred only after the peak T cell response. At baseline, seropositivity was found in only 5 to 7 AZD1222 recipients.

This table comes from immunoSEQ multiplex PCR, and its TCRdb copy is limited to in-frame clones, with some not included. The table lists about 130,000 clones, about 92% of them singletons. V lost 7 bases to trimming and J lost 10 bases, with 16 bases between them. The CDR3 has 13 amino acids. The germline gives CDR1 SNHLY, CDR2 FYNNEI. About this clone itself: The antigen is not known.

The sequence was obtained from an adult in good health. Sample: peripheral blood, taken on day 0 of MenACWY control vaccination. This sequence joins TRBV2 and TRBJ1-4, with D possibly TRBD1 on 6 matching bases. The CDR3 DNA sequence: TGTGCCAGCAACGGGGGGCGAAGTGGAAAACTGTTTTTT. It codes for CASNGGRSGKLFF.